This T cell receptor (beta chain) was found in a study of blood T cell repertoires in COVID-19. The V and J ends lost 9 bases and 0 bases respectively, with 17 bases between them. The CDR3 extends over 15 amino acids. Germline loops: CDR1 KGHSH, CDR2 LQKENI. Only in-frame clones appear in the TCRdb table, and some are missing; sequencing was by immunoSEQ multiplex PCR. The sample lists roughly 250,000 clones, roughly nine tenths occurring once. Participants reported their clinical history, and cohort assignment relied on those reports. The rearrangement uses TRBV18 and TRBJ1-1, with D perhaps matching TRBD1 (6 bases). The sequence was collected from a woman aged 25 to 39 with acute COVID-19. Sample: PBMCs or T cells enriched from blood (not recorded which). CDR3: CASGKQGPVNTEAFF. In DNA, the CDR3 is TGTGCCAGTGGGAAGCAGGGGCCAGTGAACACTGAAGCTTTCTTT.